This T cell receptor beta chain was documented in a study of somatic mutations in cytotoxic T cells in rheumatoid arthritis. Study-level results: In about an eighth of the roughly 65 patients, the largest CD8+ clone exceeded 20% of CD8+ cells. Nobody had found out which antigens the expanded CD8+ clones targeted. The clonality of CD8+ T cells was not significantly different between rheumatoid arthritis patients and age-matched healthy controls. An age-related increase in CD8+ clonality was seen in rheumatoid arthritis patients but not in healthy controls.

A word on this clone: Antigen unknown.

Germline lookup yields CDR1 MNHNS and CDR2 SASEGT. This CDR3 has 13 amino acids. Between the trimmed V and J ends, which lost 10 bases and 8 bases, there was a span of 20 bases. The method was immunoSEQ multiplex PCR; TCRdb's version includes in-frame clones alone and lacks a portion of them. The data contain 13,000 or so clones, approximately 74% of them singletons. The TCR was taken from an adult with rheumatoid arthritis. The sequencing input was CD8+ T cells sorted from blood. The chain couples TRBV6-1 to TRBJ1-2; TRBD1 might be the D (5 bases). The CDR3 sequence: CAIRQTAAGGYTF. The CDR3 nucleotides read TGTGCCATCCGACAGACGGCTGCGGGCGGCTACACCTTC.